Presented here are 29 T cell receptor beta chains from one specimen sequenced in a study of pediatric ulcerative colitis. Only in-frame clones appear in the TCRdb table, and some are missing; sequencing was by immunoSEQ multiplex PCR. The repertoire holds 45,000 to 75,000 clones, with about nine tenths as singletons. The sequencing input was blood. Receptors were obtained from a boy younger than 18 who was a control in a study of pediatric ulcerative colitis.

The V and J genes are TRBV15 and TRBJ2-3; 8 bases line up with TRBD2. Germline-derived CDR1 and CDR2 are LNHNV and YYDKDF (reference sequence). J lost 0 bases, V lost 0 bases, and 8 bases had no gene match. This CDR3 is built from 18 residues. As DNA, the CDR3 is TGTGCCACCAGCAGAGAGTTCTTAGCGGGGATTAGCACAGATACGCAGTATTTT. It translates to CATSREFLAGISTDTQYF.

V and J are TRBV29-1 and TRBJ1-2; TRBD1 matches 10 bases. The ends lost 5 bases at V and 4 bases at J; junction bases unmatched: 7. Germline loops: CDR1 SQVTM, CDR2 ANQGSEA. The CDR3 contains 14 residues. Here the CDR3 DNA reads TGCAGCGTTTCTCGGACAGGGGGGAGCTATGGCTACACCTTC. Amino acid sequence: CSVSRTGGSYGYTF.

The chain is built from TRBV28 and TRBJ2-7, with a weak D call TRBD1 (6 bases). Germline V gene sequence: CDR1 MDHEN, CDR2 SYDVKM. Trimming shortened V by 6 bases and J by 1 base, and 13 bases separated the two germline ends. The CDR3 runs 14 residues. CDR3 sequence: CASRGPGTSYEQYF. The DNA for the CDR3 is TGTGCCAGCAGGGGTCCAGGGACATCCTACGAGCAGTACTTC.

The chain employs TRBV6-1 and TRBJ1-2; tentatively, D is TRBD1 (5 bases). The CDR3 length is 14 residues. V dropped 7 bases and J dropped 3 bases, with 15 bases sitting between them. Germline assignment: CDR1 MNHNS and CDR2 SASEGT. CDR3: CASTKLGVHYGYTF. The CDR3, as DNA: TGTGCCAGCACCAAGCTGGGGGTTCACTATGGCTACACCTTC.

The chain carries TRBV7-3 and TRBJ2-2, with 9 bases aligning to TRBD2. Germline V gene sequence: CDR1 SGHTA, CDR2 FQGTGA. Unmatched junction bases numbered 5, after V lost 5 bases and J lost 4 bases. This CDR3 spans 15 amino acids. As DNA, the CDR3 is TGTGCCAGCAGCCCTGGACTAGCGATCACCGGGGAGCTGTTTTTT. This codes for CASSPGLAITGELFF. The full variable domain, in which reference TRBV7-3 and TRBJ2-2 provide the parts outside the CDR3, is GAGVSQTPSNKVTEKGKYVELRCDPISGHTALYWYRQSLGQGPEFLIYFQGTGAADDSGLPNDRFFAVRPEGSVSTLKIQRTERGDSAVYLCASSPGLAITGELFFGEGSRLTVL.

The V gene is TRBV9, the J gene TRBJ2-2; D gene unclear. The CDR3 is 14 amino acids. Germline V gene lookup returns CDR1 SGDLS and CDR2 YYNGEE. Trimming shortened V by 3 bases and J by 0 bases, and 6 bases separated the two germline ends. Here the CDR3 DNA reads TGTGCCAGCAGCGCCACTACGAACACCGGGGAGCTGTTTTTT. Its translation is CASSATTNTGELFF.

V usage is TRBV7-9 and J usage is TRBJ2-1; D is uncertain. The CDR3 spans 12 residues. The V end was cut by 7 bases, the J end by 8 bases, with 12 bases between. Germline lookup yields CDR1 SEHNR and CDR2 FQNEAQ (reference sequence). CDR3 sequence reads: CASTTVIHEQFF. CDR3 coding DNA: TGTGCCAGCACAACTGTTATTCATGAGCAGTTCTTC.

V and J are TRBV4-2 and TRBJ2-2; 9 bases line up with TRBD2. The CDR3 consists of 17 residues. CDR1 and CDR2 from the germline V gene are LGHNA and YNFKEQ. Trimming at V came to 4 bases and at J to 3 bases, leaving 9 bases not matched to a gene. The CDR3 nucleotides read TGTGCCAGCAGCCTCCCCGGACTAGCGAGGGACACCGGGGAGCTGTTTTTT. It codes for CASSLPGLARDTGELFF.

The chain employs TRBV2 and TRBJ1-2, with 8 positions matching TRBD1. J gave up 8 bases and V 5 bases, and 4 bases lay outside the gene matches. Germline values: CDR1 SNHLY, CDR2 FYNNEI. The CDR3 totals 12 residues. The CDR3 region is CASSSDRAGYTF. DNA of the CDR3: TGTGCCAGCAGTTCGGACAGGGCCGGCTACACCTTC.

The J gene is TRBJ2-1, the V gene TRBV4-2; the match to TRBD1 covers 7 bases. Germline lookup yields CDR1 LGHNA and CDR2 YNFKEQ. The V gene end was trimmed by 1 base and the J gene end by 5 bases; junction bases not matched to a gene: 5. The CDR3 is made up of 15 amino acids. CDR3 in amino acids: CASSQVTGLHNEQFF. In nucleotides, the CDR3 is TGTGCCAGCAGCCAAGTGACAGGGCTCCACAATGAGCAGTTCTTC.

The chain is built from TRBV2 and TRBJ1-4, with 7 bases matching TRBD1. The CDR3 contains 13 residues. The J segment lost 4 bases and the V segment lost 8 bases, leaving 4 bases of the junction unmatched. Germline loops: CDR1 SNHLY, CDR2 FYNNEI. CDR3 sequence (DNA): TGTGCCAGCTACGGGACAGATAATGAAAAACTGTTTTTT. Protein product: CASYGTDNEKLFF.

V is TRBV6-4 and J is TRBJ2-3; 8 bases are shared with TRBD2. V was clipped by 5 bases and J by 4 bases; unmatched bases: 8. CDR1 MRHNA and CDR2 SNTAGT come from the germline V gene. The CDR3 has 15 amino acids. The CDR3 DNA is TGTGCCAGCAGTAGAGAAGCGGGAGCTGCAGATACGCAGTATTTT. Encoded protein: CASSREAGAADTQYF.

V usage is TRBV6-1 and J usage is TRBJ1-5; possible D gene TRBD1, 5 bases. The CDR3 loop spans 16 amino acids. V lost 4 bases to trimming and J lost 2 bases, with 15 bases between them. CDR1 is MNHNS and CDR2 is SASEGT in the germline V gene. The CDR3 spells CASSVGTDSGNQPQHF. The CDR3 DNA sequence: TGTGCCAGCAGTGTTGGGACGGATTCGGGCAATCAGCCCCAGCATTTT.

The chain is built from TRBV6-6 and TRBJ2-1, with D possibly being TRBD1 (5 bases). V lost 4 bases, J lost 0 bases, and 7 bases lay in between. Germline-derived CDR1 and CDR2 are MNHNY and SVGAGI (reference sequence). This CDR3 comprises 14 residues. CDR3 DNA: TGTGCCAGCAGTTCCGACAGCTCCTACAATGAGCAGTTCTTC. This codes for CASSSDSSYNEQFF.

This clone was detected once. V and J are TRBV29-1 and TRBJ2-5; D is perhaps TRBD2 (7 bases). The J call may be mistaken, given a closer DNA end match to TRBJ2-7. The CDR3 covers 15 residues. CDR1 is SQVTM and CDR2 is ANQGSEA in the germline V gene. This chain's CDR3 is CSVVGGAPNTYEQYF. The CDR3 bases are TGCAGCGTTGTAGGGGGGGCTCCTAATACCTACGAGCAGTACTTC.

The chain employs TRBV11-2 and TRBJ1-6; D is perhaps TRBD1 (5 bases). CDR3 size: 16 residues. V gave up 1 base and J gave up 7 bases, with 14 bases separating them. Looked up from germline, CDR1 is SGHAT and CDR2 is FQNNGV. CDR3 sequence: CASSLGRGSLNSPLHF. The DNA for the CDR3 is TGTGCCAGCAGCTTAGGGCGGGGGAGCCTAAATTCACCCCTCCACTTT.

On this clone: The sample contains more than one DNA sequence encoding this CDR3. The V and J genes are TRBV11-2 and TRBJ1-1, with 8 bases aligning to TRBD1. The CDR3 runs to 15 residues. Germline V gene data show CDR1 as SGHAT and CDR2 as FQNNGV. V lost 2 bases and J lost 4; bases outside the gene matches: 6. In DNA, the CDR3 is TGTGCCAGCAGCTTATTCGGGACAGGAGGCACTGAAGCTTTCTTT. This translates into CASSLFGTGGTEAFF.

The chain recombines TRBV18 with TRBJ1-5; no firm D call. The CDR3 covers 15 residues. Germline V lookup: CDR1 KGHSH, CDR2 LQKENI. Trimming cost V 9 bases and J 7 bases, with 22 bases left between them. CDR3 region: CASEPQPKTNQPQHF. Written as DNA, the CDR3 is TGTGCCAGTGAACCACAACCTAAAACAAACCAGCCCCAGCATTTT. The whole variable domain, remainder taken from reference TRBV18 and TRBJ1-5, is NAGVMQNPRHLVRRRGQEARLRCSPMKGHSHVYWYRQLPEEGLKFMVYLQKENIIDESGMPKERFSAEFPKEGPSILRIQQVVRGDSAAYFCASEPQPKTNQPQHFGDGTRLSIL.

The rearrangement links TRBV18 to TRBJ1-5; D is ambiguous. Germline values: CDR1 KGHSH, CDR2 LQKENI. V dropped 1 base and J dropped 5 bases, with 12 bases sitting between them. The CDR3 is 15 residues long. The CDR3 DNA is TGTGCCAGCTCACCACAGGGTCGTACAGATCAGCCCCAGCATTTT. Translation: CASSPQGRTDQPQHF.

The gene calls are TRBV6-1 and TRBJ2-7, with D perhaps TRBD1 or TRBD2 (5 bases each). The CDR3 covers 15 residues. V was shortened by 7 bases and J by 3 bases, with 19 bases between the two germline ends. CDR1 and CDR2 from the germline V gene are MNHNS and SASEGT. The CDR3 is CASKSDGTADYEQYF. The CDR3 nucleotides read TGTGCCAGCAAATCTGACGGGACGGCGGACTACGAGCAGTACTTC.

The chain employs TRBV5-6 and TRBJ2-2, with TRBD1 matching 10 bases. The V gene's germline CDR1 is SGHDT and CDR2 YYEEEE. The CDR3 covers 17 residues. The V segment lost 2 bases and the J segment 6 bases; nucleotides outside the gene matches: 10. CDR3 nucleotides: TGTGCCAGCAGCTTCGGGGACAGGGGAATTTTTCCCGGGGAGCTGTTTTTT. It encodes CASSFGDRGIFPGELFF.

The chain is built from TRBV27 and TRBJ2-7; 14 bases map to TRBD2. This CDR3 comprises 17 residues. The germline gives CDR1 MNHEY, CDR2 SMNVEV (reference sequence). The V gene end was trimmed by 5 bases and the J gene end by 2 bases; junction bases not matched to a gene: 8. The CDR3 DNA sequence: TGTGCCAGCAGTCCCGGGACTAGCGGGAGTGGTGCCTACGAGCAGTACTTC. It encodes CASSPGTSGSGAYEQYF.

V usage is TRBV11-2 and J usage is TRBJ2-1; TRBD2 matches at 13 bases. Per germline, CDR1 SGHAT and CDR2 FQNNGV. The V and J ends lost 0 bases and 5 bases, in that order; junction bases with no gene match: 7. This CDR3 has 18 residues. CDR3: CASSLDILAGGLDNEQFF. CDR3 bases: TGTGCCAGCAGCTTAGATATACTAGCGGGGGGGCTAGACAATGAGCAGTTCTTC.

V usage is TRBV18 and J usage is TRBJ2-3, with D hard to call. V dropped 3 bases and J dropped 4 bases, with 8 bases sitting between them. This CDR3 has 13 residues. Germline CDR1 KGHSH, CDR2 LQKENI. The CDR3 here is CASSPVTPDTQYF. In nucleotides, the CDR3 is TGTGCCAGCTCACCGGTAACCCCAGATACGCAGTATTTT.

The V gene is TRBV12-5, the J gene TRBJ1-1; D might be TRBD1 (5 bases). Trimming removed 2 bases from V and 4 bases from J, with 8 bases in between. The CDR3 spans 13 residues. CDR1 and CDR2 (germline): LGHNT, FRNRAP. CDR3 protein: CASGLQGLTEAFF. Written as DNA, the CDR3 is TGTGCTAGTGGTTTGCAGGGACTCACTGAAGCTTTCTTT.

The gene calls are TRBV2 and TRBJ2-3, with 13 bases lining up with TRBD2. The CDR3 totals 16 residues. Germline V lookup: CDR1 SNHLY, CDR2 FYNNEI. Losses at the gene ends were 3 bases for V and 4 bases for J; bases not matched to a gene: 4. CDR3 region: CASSDTSGRAPDTQYF. CDR3 bases: TGTGCCAGCAGTGACACTAGCGGGAGGGCCCCAGATACGCAGTATTTT.

The CDR3 bases are TGTGCCAGCAGCGCGAGAAGAGGTCGGACCACGAACACCGGGGAGCTGTTTTTT. Its protein is CASSARRGRTTNTGELFF. The chain recombines TRBV27 with TRBJ2-2; unclear D gene. The ends were cut back, 6 bases at V and 0 bases at J, with 20 bases in the middle. CDR1 MNHEY and CDR2 SMNVEV come from the germline V gene (reference sequence). The CDR3 consists of 18 residues.

The chain carries TRBV19 and TRBJ2-2; D possibly corresponds to TRBD1 (6 bases). Germline values: CDR1 LNHDA, CDR2 SQIVND (reference sequence). The CDR3 runs to 16 residues. The V and J ends lost 5 bases and 0 bases respectively, with 13 bases between them. The CDR3 sequence is CASSLFAGANTGELFF. In nucleotides, the CDR3 is TGTGCCAGTAGTCTTTTCGCAGGGGCGAACACCGGGGAGCTGTTTTTT.

V and J are TRBV10-3 and TRBJ1-2, with a possible D match to TRBD1 (5 bases). Trimming cost V 6 bases and J 8 bases, with 16 bases left between them. The CDR3 runs 13 residues. The germline CDR1 and CDR2 sequences are ENHRY and SYGVKD. CDR3 sequence (DNA): TGTGCCATCAGGGACACCGAGGTACAGGGCTACACCTTC. As protein: CAIRDTEVQGYTF.